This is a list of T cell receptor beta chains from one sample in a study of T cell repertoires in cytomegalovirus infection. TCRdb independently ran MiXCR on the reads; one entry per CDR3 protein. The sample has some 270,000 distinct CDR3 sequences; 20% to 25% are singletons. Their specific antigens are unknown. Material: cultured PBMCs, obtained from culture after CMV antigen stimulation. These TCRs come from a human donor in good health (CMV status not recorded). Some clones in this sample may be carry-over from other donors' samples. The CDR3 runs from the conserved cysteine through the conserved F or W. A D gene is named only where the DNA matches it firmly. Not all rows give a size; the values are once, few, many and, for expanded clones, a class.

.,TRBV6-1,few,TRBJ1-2,CASSDQGRYGYTF,TGTGCCAGCAGTGATCAGGGTCGCTATGGCTACACCTTC
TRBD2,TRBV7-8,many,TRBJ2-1,CASSLALAGANEQFF,TGTGCCAGCAGCTTAGCACTAGCGGGGGCCAATGAGCAGTTCTTC
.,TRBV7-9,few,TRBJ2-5,CASSSGSQETQYF,TGTGCCAGCAGCTCCGGGAGTCAAGAGACCCAGTACTTC
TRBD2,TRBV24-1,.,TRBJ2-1,CATFSGREGEQFF,TGTGCCACCTTTAGCGGGAGAGAAGGTGAGCAGTTCTTC
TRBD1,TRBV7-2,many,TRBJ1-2,CASRQGNSYGYTF,TGTGCCAGCAGACAGGGGAACTCCTATGGCTACACCTTC
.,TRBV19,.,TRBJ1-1,CASNRRENTEAFF,TGTGCCAGTAATCGACGGGAAAACACTGAAGCTTTCTTT
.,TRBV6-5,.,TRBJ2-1,CASSYSIGRGEQFF,TGTGCCAGCAGTTACTCGATCGGTCGCGGCGAGCAGTTCTTC
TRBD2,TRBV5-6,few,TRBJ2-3,CASSYRTSGRTDTQYF,TGTGCCAGCAGCTACCGGACTAGCGGGAGAACAGATACGCAGTATTTT
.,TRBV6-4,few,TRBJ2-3,CASSQLAAGMDTQYF,TGTGCCAGCAGTCAGCTGGCAGCGGGCATGGATACGCAGTATTTT
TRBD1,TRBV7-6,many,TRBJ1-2,CASSPIGTGGHGYTF,TGTGCCAGCAGCCCAATTGGGACAGGGGGCCATGGCTACACCTTC
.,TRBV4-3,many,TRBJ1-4,CASSQDGRRGEKLFF,TGCGCCAGCAGCCAAGACGGCAGGAGGGGTGAAAAACTGTTTTTT
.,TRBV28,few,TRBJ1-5,CASSSLMPQHF,TGTGCCAGCAGTTCACTAATGCCCCAGCATTTT
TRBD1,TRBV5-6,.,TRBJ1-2,CASSALDRGNYGYTF,TGTGCCAGCAGCGCGCTAGACAGGGGCAACTATGGCTACACCTTC
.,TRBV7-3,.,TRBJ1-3,CASSHRISGNTVYF,TGTGCCAGCAGCCACAGGATCTCTGGAAACACCGTATATTTT
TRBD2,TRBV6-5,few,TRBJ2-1,CASRAVAGPHNEQFF,TGTGCCAGCCGGGCGGTAGCGGGACCGCACAATGAGCAGTTCTTC
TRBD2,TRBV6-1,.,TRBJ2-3,CASISLAGPSTDTQYF,TGTGCCAGCATAAGTCTAGCGGGACCTAGCACAGATACGCAGTATTTT
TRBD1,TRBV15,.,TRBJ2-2,CATSRVLGQGARGSAGELFF,TGTGCCACCAGCAGAGTTTTGGGACAGGGAGCGCGGGGGTCTGCGGGGGAGCTGTTTTTT
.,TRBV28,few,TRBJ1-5,CATNAGGNQPQHF,TGTGCCACCAATGCAGGGGGCAATCAGCCCCAGCATTTT
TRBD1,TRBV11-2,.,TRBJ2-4,CASSTGQGTGIQYF,TGTGCCAGCAGCACTGGACAGGGGACAGGCATTCAGTACTTC
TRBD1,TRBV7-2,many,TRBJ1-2,CASTLDRVYGYTF,TGTGCCAGCACCCTTGACAGGGTCTATGGCTACACCTTC
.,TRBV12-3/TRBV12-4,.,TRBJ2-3,CASTGWDTQYF,TGTGCCAGCACGGGTTGGGATACGCAGTATTTT
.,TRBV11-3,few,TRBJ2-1,CASSLSHYPYNEQFF,TGTGCCAGCAGCTTAAGCCACTATCCCTACAATGAGCAGTTCTTC
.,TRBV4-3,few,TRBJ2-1,CASSQGFTGKEQFF,TGCGCCAGCAGCCAAGGGTTTACCGGGAAAGAGCAGTTCTTC
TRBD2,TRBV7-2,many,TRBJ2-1,CASSPGSGTSGRYEQFF,TGTGCCAGCAGCCCCGGCTCCGGGACTAGCGGGAGATATGAGCAGTTCTTC
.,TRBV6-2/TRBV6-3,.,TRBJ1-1,CASTDGGAGNTEAFF,TGTGCCAGCACCGACGGGGGGGCAGGGAACACTGAAGCTTTCTTT
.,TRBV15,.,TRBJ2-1,CATSRVRDALEQFF,TGTGCCACCAGCAGAGTACGGGACGCACTTGAGCAGTTCTTC
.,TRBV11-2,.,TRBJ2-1,CASSLDRAKVLSF,TGTGCCAGCAGCTTAGATCGGGCAAAGGTACTCAGCTTC
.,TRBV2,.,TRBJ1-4,CASSGRYREEEKLFF,TGTGCCAGCAGTGGTCGGTACAGGGAGGAAGAAAAACTGTTTTTT
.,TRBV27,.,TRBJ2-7,CASSLYSPGVSYEQYF,TGTGCCAGCAGTTTATACTCACCGGGAGTCTCCTACGAGCAGTACTTC
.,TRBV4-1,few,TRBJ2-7,CASSQGIMPYEQYF,TGCGCCAGCAGCCAGGGTATTATGCCCTACGAGCAGTACTTC
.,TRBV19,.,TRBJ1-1,CASRLGVETNTEAFF,TGTGCCAGTCGCCTCGGGGTGGAGACGAACACTGAAGCTTTCTTT